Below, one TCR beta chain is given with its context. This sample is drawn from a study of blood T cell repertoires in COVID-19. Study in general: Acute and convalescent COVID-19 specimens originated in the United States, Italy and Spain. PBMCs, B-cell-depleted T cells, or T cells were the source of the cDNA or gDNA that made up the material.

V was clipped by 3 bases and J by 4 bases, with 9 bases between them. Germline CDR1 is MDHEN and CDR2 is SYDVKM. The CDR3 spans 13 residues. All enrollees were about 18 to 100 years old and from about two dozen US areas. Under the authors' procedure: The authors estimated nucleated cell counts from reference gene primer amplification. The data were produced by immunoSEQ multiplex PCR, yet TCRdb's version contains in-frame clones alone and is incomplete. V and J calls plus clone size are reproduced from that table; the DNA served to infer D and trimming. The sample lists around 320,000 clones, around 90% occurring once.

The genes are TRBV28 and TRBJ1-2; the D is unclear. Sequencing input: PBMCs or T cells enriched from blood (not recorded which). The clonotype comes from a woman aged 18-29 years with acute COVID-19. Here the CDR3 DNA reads TGTGCCAGCAGTTTGGGCCCCTCCTATGGCTACACCTTC. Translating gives CASSLGPSYGYTF.